This T cell receptor beta chain stems from a study of control samples from healthy donors and cancer patients. The CDR3 loop spans 14 amino acids. Trimming took off 3 bases at V and 4 bases at J, with 12 bases between the two ends. CDR1 SGHTA and CDR2 FQGNSA come from the germline V gene. The table came from immunoSEQ multiplex PCR; TCRdb's copy has only in-frame clones and leaves some out. The sample lists approximately 120,000 clones, 85% to 95% occurring once. The chain is built from TRBV7-2 and TRBJ1-2; D unresolved. The sequence came from a man older than 75 with head and neck cancer. Sequenced sample: PBMCs. The CDR3 protein is CASSFPENGYGYTF. CDR3 bases: TGTGCCAGCAGCTTTCCGGAGAATGGCTATGGCTACACCTTC.